This T cell receptor beta chain is drawn from a study of cytomegalovirus exposure and HLA in healthy donors. PCR used 60 Vbeta primers and 13 Jbeta primers. Some clones are missing from TCRdb's copy, which holds only in-frame ones; the method was immunoSEQ multiplex PCR. This repertoire includes roughly 120,000 clones. Germline CDR1 is MNHEY and CDR2 is SVGAGI. The CDR3 contains 13 residues. V shed 5 bases and J 5 bases; nucleotides not matched to a gene: 5. The study, taken as a whole, reports: A missense variant in DCLRE1C was later tied to TCR beta V- and J-gene trimming. Accurate predictions that matched the HLA-A and HLA-B alleles of most subjects were reportedly made from TCR beta sequences.

To note about this clone: Its antigen remains unknown.

This clonotype was obtained from a man younger than 45 in good health and CMV-seronegative. Sequencing was done on a sample of PBMCs. The chain employs TRBV6-5 and TRBJ1-1; 7 positions match TRBD1. For the CDR3, the DNA is TGTGCCAGCAGTGGGACAGTCGGAACTGAAGCTTTCTTT. This codes for CASSGTVGTEAFF.